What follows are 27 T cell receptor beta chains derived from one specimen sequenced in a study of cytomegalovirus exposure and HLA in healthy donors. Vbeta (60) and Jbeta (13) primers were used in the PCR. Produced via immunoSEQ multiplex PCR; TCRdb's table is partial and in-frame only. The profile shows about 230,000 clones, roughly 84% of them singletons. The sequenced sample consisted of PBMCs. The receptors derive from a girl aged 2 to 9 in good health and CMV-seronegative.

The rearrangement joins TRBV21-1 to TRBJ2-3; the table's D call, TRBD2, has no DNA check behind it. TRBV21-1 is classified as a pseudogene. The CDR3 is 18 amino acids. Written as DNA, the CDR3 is TGTGCCAGCAGCAAAGAGCAACTAGCGGGACGAAACCAAGATACGCAGTATTTT. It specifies CASSKEQLAGRNQDTQYF.

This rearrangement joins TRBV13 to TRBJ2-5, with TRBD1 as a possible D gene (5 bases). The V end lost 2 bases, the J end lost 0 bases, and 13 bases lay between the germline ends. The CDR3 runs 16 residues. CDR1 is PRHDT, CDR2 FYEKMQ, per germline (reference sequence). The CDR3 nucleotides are TGTGCCAGCAGCTTAAGGGCGACAGTGTACCAAGAGACCCAGTACTTC. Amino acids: CASSLRATVYQETQYF.

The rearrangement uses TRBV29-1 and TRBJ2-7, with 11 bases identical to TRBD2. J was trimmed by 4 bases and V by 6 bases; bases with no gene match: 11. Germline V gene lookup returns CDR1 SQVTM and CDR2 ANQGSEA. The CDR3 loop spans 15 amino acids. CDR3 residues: CSVLPSLAGEYEQYF. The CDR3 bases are TGCAGCGTCTTACCTTCACTAGCGGGAGAGTACGAGCAGTACTTC.

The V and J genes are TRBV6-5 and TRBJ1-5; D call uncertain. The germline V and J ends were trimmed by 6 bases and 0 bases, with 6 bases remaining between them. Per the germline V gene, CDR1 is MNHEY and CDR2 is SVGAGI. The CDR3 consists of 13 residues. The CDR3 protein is CASSLFSNQPQHF. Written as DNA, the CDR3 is TGTGCCAGCAGCCTGTTTAGCAATCAGCCCCAGCATTTT.

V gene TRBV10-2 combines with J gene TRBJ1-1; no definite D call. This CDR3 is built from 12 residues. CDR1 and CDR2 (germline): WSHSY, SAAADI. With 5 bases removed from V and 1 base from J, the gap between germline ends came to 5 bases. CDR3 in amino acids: CASSNRNTEAFF. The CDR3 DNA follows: TGCGCCAGCAGTAACAGGAACACTGAAGCTTTCTTT.

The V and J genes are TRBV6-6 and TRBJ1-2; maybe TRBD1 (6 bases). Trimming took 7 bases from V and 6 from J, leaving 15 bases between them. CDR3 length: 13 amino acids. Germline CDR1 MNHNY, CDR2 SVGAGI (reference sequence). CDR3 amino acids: CASTQGPGDGYTF. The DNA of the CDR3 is TGTGCCAGCACTCAAGGTCCAGGGGATGGCTACACCTTC.

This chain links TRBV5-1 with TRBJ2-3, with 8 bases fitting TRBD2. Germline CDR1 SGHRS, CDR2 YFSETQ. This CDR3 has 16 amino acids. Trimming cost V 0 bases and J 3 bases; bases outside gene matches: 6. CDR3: CASSLDVGGGTDTQYF. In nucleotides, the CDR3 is TGCGCCAGCAGCTTGGACGTAGGCGGGGGGACAGATACGCAGTATTTT.

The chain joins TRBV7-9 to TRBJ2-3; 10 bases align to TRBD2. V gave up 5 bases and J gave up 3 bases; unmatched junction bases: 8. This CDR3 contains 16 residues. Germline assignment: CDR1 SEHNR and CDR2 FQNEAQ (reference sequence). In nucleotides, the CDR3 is TGTGCCAGCAGCCCGGGTCTGGGACTAGCGACAGATACGCAGTATTTT. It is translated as CASSPGLGLATDTQYF. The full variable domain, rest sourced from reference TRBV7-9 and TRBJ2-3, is DTGVSQNPRHKITKRGQNVTFRCDPISEHNRLYWYRQTLGQGPEFLTYFQNEAQLEKSRLLSDRFSAERPKGSFSTLEIQRTEQGDSAMYLCASSPGLGLATDTQYFGPGTRLTVL.

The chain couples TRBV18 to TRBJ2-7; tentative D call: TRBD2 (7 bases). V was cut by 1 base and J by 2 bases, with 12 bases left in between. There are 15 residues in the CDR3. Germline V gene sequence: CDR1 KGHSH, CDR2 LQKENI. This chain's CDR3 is CASSPRGRETYEQYF. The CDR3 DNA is TGTGCCAGCTCACCACGGGGGCGGGAGACCTACGAGCAGTACTTC.

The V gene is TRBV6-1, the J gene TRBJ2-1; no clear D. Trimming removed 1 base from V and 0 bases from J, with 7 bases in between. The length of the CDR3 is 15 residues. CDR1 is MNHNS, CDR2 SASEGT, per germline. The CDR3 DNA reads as TGTGCCAGCAGTGAAGGGGCGAGCTCCTACAATGAGCAGTTCTTC. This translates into CASSEGASSYNEQFF.

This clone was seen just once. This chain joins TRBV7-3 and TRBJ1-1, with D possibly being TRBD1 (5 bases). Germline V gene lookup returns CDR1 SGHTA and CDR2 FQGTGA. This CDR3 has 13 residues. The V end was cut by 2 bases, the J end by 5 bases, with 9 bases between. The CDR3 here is CASSLAGPTEAFF. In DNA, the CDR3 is TGTGCCAGCAGCTTAGCAGGGCCGACTGAAGCTTTCTTT.

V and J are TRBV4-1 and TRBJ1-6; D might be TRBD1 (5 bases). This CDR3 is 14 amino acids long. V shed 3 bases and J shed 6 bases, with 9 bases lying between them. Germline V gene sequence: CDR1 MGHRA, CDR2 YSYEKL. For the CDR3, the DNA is TGCGCCAGCAGCCAGGGGCCCGGTAATTCACCCCTCCACTTT. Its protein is CASSQGPGNSPLHF.

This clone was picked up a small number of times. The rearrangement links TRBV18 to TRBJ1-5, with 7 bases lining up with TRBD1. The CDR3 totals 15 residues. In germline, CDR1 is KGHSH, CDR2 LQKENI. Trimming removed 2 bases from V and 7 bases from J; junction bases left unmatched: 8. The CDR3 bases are TGTGCCAGCTCACCAGGGGGCAGGGGGTTACAGCCCCAGCATTTT. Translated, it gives CASSPGGRGLQPQHF.

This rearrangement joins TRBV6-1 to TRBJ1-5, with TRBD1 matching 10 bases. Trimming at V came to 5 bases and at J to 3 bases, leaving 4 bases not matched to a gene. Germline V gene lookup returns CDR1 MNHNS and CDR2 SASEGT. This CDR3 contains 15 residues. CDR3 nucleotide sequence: TGTGCCAGCAGTTTAGACAGGGGGCCCAATCAGCCCCAGCATTTT. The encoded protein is CASSLDRGPNQPQHF.

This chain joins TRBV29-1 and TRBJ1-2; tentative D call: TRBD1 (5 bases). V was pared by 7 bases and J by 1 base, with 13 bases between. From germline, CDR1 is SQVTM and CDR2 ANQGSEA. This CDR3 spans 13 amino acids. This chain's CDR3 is CSGRGVGNYGYTF. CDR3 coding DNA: TGCAGCGGGAGGGGAGTTGGTAACTATGGCTACACCTTC.

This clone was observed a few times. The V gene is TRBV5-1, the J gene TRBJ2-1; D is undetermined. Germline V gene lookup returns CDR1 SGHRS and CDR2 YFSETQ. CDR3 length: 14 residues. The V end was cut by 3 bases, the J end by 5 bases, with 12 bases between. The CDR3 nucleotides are TGCGCCAGCAGCTATCGGCTGGGCGACAATGAGCAGTTCTTC. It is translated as CASSYRLGDNEQFF.

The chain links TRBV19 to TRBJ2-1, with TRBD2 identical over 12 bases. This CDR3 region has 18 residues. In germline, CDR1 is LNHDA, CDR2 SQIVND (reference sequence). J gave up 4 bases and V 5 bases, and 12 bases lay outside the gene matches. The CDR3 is CASSAGRGLAGGYNEQFF. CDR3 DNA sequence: TGTGCCAGTAGTGCCGGCCGGGGACTAGCGGGTGGATACAATGAGCAGTTCTTC.

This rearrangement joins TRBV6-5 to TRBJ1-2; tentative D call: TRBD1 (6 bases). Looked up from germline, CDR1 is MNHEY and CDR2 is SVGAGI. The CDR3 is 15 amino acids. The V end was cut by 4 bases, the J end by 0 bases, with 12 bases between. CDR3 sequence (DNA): TGTGCCAGCAGTTCCCACCGGGACACTAACTATGGCTACACCTTC. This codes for CASSSHRDTNYGYTF.

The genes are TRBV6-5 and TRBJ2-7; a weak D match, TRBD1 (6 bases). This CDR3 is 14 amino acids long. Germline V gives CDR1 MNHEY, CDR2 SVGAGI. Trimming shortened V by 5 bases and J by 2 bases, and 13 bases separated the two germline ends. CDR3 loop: CASSKGVPPYEQYF. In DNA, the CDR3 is TGTGCCAGCAGTAAGGGGGTTCCTCCCTACGAGCAGTACTTC.

The CDR3 protein is CASSQDRMGGGYTF. Written as DNA, the CDR3 is TGTGCCAGCAGCCAAGATAGGATGGGAGGGGGCTACACCTTC. The chain links TRBV4-2 to TRBJ1-2; D gene unclear. This CDR3 is 14 amino acids long. Trimming stripped 0 bases from V and 8 bases from J, with 13 bases between. Germline V lookup: CDR1 LGHNA, CDR2 YNFKEQ.

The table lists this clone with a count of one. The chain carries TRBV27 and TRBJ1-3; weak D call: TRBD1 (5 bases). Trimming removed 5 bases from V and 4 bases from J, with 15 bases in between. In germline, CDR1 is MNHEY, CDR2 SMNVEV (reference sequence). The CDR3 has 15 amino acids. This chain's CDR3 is CASSLRGTVGNTIYF. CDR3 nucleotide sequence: TGTGCCAGCAGTCTCCGGGGGACTGTCGGAAACACCATATATTTT.

CDR3 sequence (DNA): TGCGCCAGCAGCTTGGCCCACTCCTACGAGCAGTACTTC. Translated, it gives CASSLAHSYEQYF. The rearrangement links TRBV5-1 to TRBJ2-7; D remains unclear. V gave up 0 bases and J gave up 0 bases, with 4 bases separating them. Per germline, CDR1 SGHRS and CDR2 YFSETQ. This CDR3 has 13 residues.

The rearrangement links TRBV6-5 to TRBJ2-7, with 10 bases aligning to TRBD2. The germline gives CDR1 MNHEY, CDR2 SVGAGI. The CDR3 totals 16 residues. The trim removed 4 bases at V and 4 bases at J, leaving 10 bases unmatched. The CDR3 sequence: CASSSAGTSAHYEQYF. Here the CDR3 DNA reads TGTGCCAGCAGTTCTGCCGGGACTAGCGCCCATTACGAGCAGTACTTC.

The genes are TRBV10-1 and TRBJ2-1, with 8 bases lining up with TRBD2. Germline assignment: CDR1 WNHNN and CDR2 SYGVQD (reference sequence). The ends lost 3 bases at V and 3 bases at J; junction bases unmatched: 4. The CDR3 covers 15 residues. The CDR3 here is CASSDSLAGYNEQFF. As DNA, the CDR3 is TGCGCCAGCAGTGATTCCCTAGCGGGCTACAATGAGCAGTTCTTC.

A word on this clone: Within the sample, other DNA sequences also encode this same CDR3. CDR3 DNA sequence: TGTGCCAGCAGCTTAGTTGGACAGGGGACAGATACGCAGTATTTT. Protein: CASSLVGQGTDTQYF. This chain uses TRBV7-9 with TRBJ2-3, with 9 bases fitting TRBD1. This CDR3 has 15 residues. V was clipped by 1 base and J by 3 bases; unmatched bases: 2. Germline V gives CDR1 SEHNR, CDR2 FQNEAQ (reference sequence).

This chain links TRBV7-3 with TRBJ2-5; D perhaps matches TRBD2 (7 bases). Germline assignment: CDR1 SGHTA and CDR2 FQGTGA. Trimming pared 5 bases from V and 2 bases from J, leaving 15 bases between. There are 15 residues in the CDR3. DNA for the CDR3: TGTGCCAGCAGCGCCTGGGGGGGGCTACAAGAGACCCAGTACTTC. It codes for CASSAWGGLQETQYF. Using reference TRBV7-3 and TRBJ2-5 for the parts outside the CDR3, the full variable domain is GAGVSQTPSNKVTEKGKYVELRCDPISGHTALYWYRQSLGQGPEFLIYFQGTGAADDSGLPNDRFFAVRPEGSVSTLKIQRTERGDSAVYLCASSAWGGLQETQYFGPGTRLLVL.

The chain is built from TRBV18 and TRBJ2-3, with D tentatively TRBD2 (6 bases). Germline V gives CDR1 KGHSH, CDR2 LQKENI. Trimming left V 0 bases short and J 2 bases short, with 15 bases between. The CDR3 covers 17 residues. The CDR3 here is CASSPPRGDSTTDTQYF. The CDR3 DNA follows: TGTGCCAGCTCACCACCGCGTGGGGACTCCACCACAGATACGCAGTATTTT.